This TCR beta chain was sequenced for a study of T cells in Graves' hyperthyroidism and ophthalmopathy. Study-wide results and caveats: Most thyroid clonotypes expanded above 0.001 were also detected in blood. Separating ophthalmopathy from stable hyperthyroidism was achieved by a 13 V-J model.

In this sample, this clonotype turned up many times. Antigen specificity is unknown. RNA transcripts were the template for amplifying TCR beta CDR3 regions. The HTBI primer set served for first-round RT-PCR of the TCR CDR3. TCRdb re-called the multiplex PCR reads with MiXCR, one entry per CDR3 protein. Of some 460,000 distinct CDR3 sequences in the sample, approximately 15% were seen once. The sequenced sample was blood. The sequence derives from a woman aged 18-29 years with Graves' hyperthyroidism.

The DNA for the CDR3 is TGTGCCAGCAGCTTAGATAGGCAGGGGGGCTATGGCTACACCTTC. This sequence encodes CASSLDRQGGYGYTF. The chain has TRBV11-2 and TRBJ1-2; 7 bases match TRBD1. Germline CDR1 reads SGHAT; CDR2 reads FQNNGV. The CDR3 sequence is 15 residues long. The junction had 5 bases not matched to a gene; V was cut back by 0 bases and J by 4 bases.